The 13 T cell receptor beta chains below were found in one sample sequenced in a study of early T cells in non-severe SARS-CoV-2 infection. TCRdb re-called the 5' RACE reads with MiXCR, one entry per CDR3 protein. The data contain approximately 69,000 distinct CDR3 sequences, over 9% of them seen just once; the ten biggest clones take up 3.5% to 4.5%. Sequenced input: whole blood. The source of these receptors is an adult who was a healthcare worker with PCR-confirmed SARS-CoV-2 infection or an uninfected control (not recorded which).

The chain links TRBV18 to TRBJ1-1, with D hard to call. The CDR3 contains 13 residues. In germline, CDR1 is KGHSH, CDR2 LQKENI. V lost 3 bases and J 0 bases, leaving 5 bases between the germline ends. Here the CDR3 reads CASSPGMNTEAFF. The CDR3, as DNA: TGTGCCAGCTCACCTGGTATGAACACTGAAGCTTTCTTT.

V gene TRBV4-2 combines with J gene TRBJ2-7, with 12 bases matching TRBD1. The CDR3 is made up of 13 amino acids. Trimming took 4 bases from V and 9 from J; bases not matched to a gene: 4. Germline V CDR1 and CDR2: LGHNA, YNFKEQ. The CDR3 sequence is CASSPGQGAWQYF. The CDR3 bases are TGTGCCAGCAGCCCGGGACAGGGGGCTTGGCAGTACTTC.

This clonotype was observed at least ten times. This CDR3 is CASSPRQGITGELFF. Written as DNA, the CDR3 is TGTGCCAGCAGCCCCCGACAGGGAATCACCGGGGAGCTGTTTTTT. The J gene is TRBJ2-2, the V gene TRBV14; 7 nucleotides line up with TRBD1. Germline V CDR1 and CDR2: SGHDN, FVKESK. This CDR3 is built from 15 residues. V shed 4 bases and J 4 bases; nucleotides not matched to a gene: 6.

This clonotype has a count of ten or more. This rearrangement joins TRBV28 to TRBJ2-7; 9 bases agree with TRBD2. Trimming took 7 bases from V and 0 from J; bases not matched to a gene: 4. The germline V gene encodes CDR1 MDHEN and CDR2 SYDVKM. The CDR3 consists of 14 residues. CDR3 loop: CASMAGGVSYEQYF. The CDR3 nucleotides are TGTGCCAGCATGGCGGGAGGGGTCTCCTACGAGCAGTACTTC. Supplemented by reference TRBV28 and TRBJ2-7, the full variable domain reads DVKVTQSSRYLVKRTGEKVFLECVQDMDHENMFWYRQDPGLGLRLIYFSYDVKMKEKGDIPEGYSVSREKKERFSLILESASTNQTSMYLCASMAGGVSYEQYFGPGTRLTVT.

The chain carries TRBV6-6 and TRBJ1-3; the D is unclear. This CDR3 is built from 14 residues. The V end lost 2 bases, the J end lost 4 bases, and 9 bases lay between the germline ends. Germline V gene sequence: CDR1 MNHNY, CDR2 SVGAGI (reference sequence). The CDR3 DNA follows: TGTGCCAGCAGTTACGGGGAACCGGGAAACACCATATATTTT. This gives the protein CASSYGEPGNTIYF.

This chain joins TRBV7-6 and TRBJ2-7; D is uncertain. Looked up from germline, CDR1 is SGHVS and CDR2 is FNYEAQ. The CDR3 extends over 13 amino acids. Trimming took off 5 bases at V and 3 bases at J, with 11 bases between the two ends. In nucleotides, the CDR3 is TGTGCCAGCAGCCAGGCGAGCAACTACGAGCAGTACTTC. The encoded protein is CASSQASNYEQYF.

The CDR3 protein is CASSQGDEKLFF. DNA for the CDR3: TGTGCCAGCAGCCAAGGTGACGAAAAACTGTTTTTT. The V gene is TRBV3-1, the J gene TRBJ1-4, with no clear D. From germline, CDR1 is LGHDT and CDR2 YNNKEL (reference sequence). The CDR3 is 12 amino acids. The V and J ends lost 1 base and 8 bases respectively, with 5 bases between them.

This clonotype was picked up many times. The chain uses TRBV5-4 and TRBJ2-7, with D tentatively TRBD2 (6 bases). The germline V and J ends were trimmed by 4 bases and 6 bases, with 8 bases remaining between them. Germline CDR1 is SGHNT and CDR2 is YYREEE (reference sequence). This CDR3 comprises 11 residues. The CDR3 loop is CASSLEGEQYF. CDR3 sequence (DNA): TGTGCCAGCAGCCTGGAGGGCGAGCAGTACTTC.

This chain links TRBV20-1 with TRBJ2-7; maybe TRBD2 (5 bases). CDR3 length: 14 amino acids. Germline lookup yields CDR1 DFQATT and CDR2 SNEGSKA (reference sequence). Trimming cost V 4 bases and J 2 bases, with 15 bases left between them. CDR3 in amino acids: CSATSAVPPYEQYF. The CDR3 nucleotides are TGCAGTGCTACTTCAGCGGTTCCCCCCTACGAGCAGTACTTC.

In its sample, this clonotype was seen a few times. This CDR3 reads CASSPRTGGDTEAFF. The CDR3 bases are TGTGCCAGCAGCCCACGGACAGGGGGTGACACTGAAGCTTTCTTT. This chain links TRBV7-8 with TRBJ1-1, with 10 bases matching TRBD1. CDR1 SGHVS and CDR2 FQNEAQ come from the germline V gene. This CDR3 contains 15 residues. V lost 5 bases to trimming and J lost 3 bases; unmatched junction nucleotides: 6. Using reference TRBV7-8 and TRBJ1-1 for the parts outside the CDR3, the full variable domain is GAGVSQSPRYKVAKRGQDVALRCDPISGHVSLFWYQQALGQGPEFLTYFQNEAQLDKSGLPSDRFFAERPEGSVSTLKIQRTQQEDSAVYLCASSPRTGGDTEAFFGQGTRLTVV.

A few counts support this clonotype. The chain has TRBV3-1 and TRBJ2-7; possible D gene TRBD1, 6 bases. V was shortened by 2 bases and J by 1 base, with 12 bases between the two germline ends. Germline values: CDR1 LGHDT, CDR2 YNNKEL (reference sequence). This CDR3 contains 15 residues. The CDR3 sequence: CASSQNSDSSYEQYF. CDR3 DNA: TGTGCCAGCAGCCAAAACTCGGACAGTTCCTACGAGCAGTACTTC.

The chain joins TRBV29-1 to TRBJ2-3; TRBD2 is a possible D gene (6 bases). This CDR3 has 12 residues. V was cut by 3 bases and J by 6 bases, with 10 bases left in between. Germline lookup yields CDR1 SQVTM and CDR2 ANQGSEA. CDR3 nucleotide sequence: TGCAGCGTTGATTCGGGGGAGGATACGCAGTATTTT. Protein product: CSVDSGEDTQYF.

The chain carries TRBV29-1 and TRBJ1-1, with TRBD1 as a possible D gene (5 bases). V was shortened by 6 bases and J by 1 base, with 9 bases between the two germline ends. The germline gives CDR1 SQVTM, CDR2 ANQGSEA. The CDR3 loop spans 12 amino acids. The CDR3 DNA reads as TGCAGCGTGGAGAGGGGGAACACTGAAGCTTTCTTT. Translating gives CSVERGNTEAFF.